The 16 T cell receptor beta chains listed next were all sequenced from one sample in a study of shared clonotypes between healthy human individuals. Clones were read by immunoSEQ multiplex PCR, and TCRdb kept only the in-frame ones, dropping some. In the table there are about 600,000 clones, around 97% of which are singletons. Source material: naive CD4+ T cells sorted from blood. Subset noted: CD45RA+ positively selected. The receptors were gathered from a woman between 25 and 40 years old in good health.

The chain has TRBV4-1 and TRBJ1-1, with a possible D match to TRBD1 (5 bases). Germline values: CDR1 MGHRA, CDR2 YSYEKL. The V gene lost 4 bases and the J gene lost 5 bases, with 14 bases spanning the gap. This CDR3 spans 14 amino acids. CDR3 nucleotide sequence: TGCGCCAGCAGCCCCCCAAATCAGGGAACTGAAGCTTTCTTT. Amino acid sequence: CASSPPNQGTEAFF.

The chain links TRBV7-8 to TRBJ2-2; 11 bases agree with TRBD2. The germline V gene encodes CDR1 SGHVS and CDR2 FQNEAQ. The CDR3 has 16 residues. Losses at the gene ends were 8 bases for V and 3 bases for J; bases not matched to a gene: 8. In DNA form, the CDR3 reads TGTGCCAGCGATAATAGCGGGAGGGTTTACACCGGGGAGCTGTTTTTT. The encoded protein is CASDNSGRVYTGELFF. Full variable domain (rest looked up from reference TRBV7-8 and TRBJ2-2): GAGVSQSPRYKVAKRGQDVALRCDPISGHVSLFWYQQALGQGPEFLTYFQNEAQLDKSGLPSDRFFAERPEGSVSTLKIQRTQQEDSAVYLCASDNSGRVYTGELFFGEGSRLTVL.

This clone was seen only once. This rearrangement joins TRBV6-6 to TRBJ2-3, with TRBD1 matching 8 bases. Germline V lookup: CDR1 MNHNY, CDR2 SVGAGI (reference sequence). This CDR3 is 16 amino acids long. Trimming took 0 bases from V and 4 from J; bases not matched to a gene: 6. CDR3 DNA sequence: TGTGCCAGCAGTTACTCTGGACAGGGCCCTGCAGATACGCAGTATTTT. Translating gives CASSYSGQGPADTQYF.

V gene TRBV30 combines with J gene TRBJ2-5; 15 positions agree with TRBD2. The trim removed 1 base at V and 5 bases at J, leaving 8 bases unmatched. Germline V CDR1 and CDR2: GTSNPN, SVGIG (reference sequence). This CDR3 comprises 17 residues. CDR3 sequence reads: CAWSAGLAGGPLETQYF. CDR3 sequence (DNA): TGTGCCTGGAGTGCCGGACTAGCGGGAGGGCCCCTTGAGACCCAGTACTTC.

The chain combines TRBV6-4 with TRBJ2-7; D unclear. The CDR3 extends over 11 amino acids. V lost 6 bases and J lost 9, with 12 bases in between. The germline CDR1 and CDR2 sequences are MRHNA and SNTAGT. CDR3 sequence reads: CASRENRRQYF. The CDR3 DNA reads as TGTGCCAGCAGGGAGAACCGCAGGCAGTACTTC.

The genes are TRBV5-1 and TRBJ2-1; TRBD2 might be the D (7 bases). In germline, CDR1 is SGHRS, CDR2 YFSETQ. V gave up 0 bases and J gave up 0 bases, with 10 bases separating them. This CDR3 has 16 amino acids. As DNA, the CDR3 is TGCGCCAGCAGCTTGGCCGGGGGGCGCTCCTACAATGAGCAGTTCTTC. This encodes CASSLAGGRSYNEQFF.

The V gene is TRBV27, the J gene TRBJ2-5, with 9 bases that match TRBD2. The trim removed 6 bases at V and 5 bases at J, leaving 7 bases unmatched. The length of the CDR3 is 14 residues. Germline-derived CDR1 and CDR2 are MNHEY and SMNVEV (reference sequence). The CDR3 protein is CASRLAGPSETQYF. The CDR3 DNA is TGTGCCAGCAGACTAGCGGGCCCCTCGGAGACCCAGTACTTC.

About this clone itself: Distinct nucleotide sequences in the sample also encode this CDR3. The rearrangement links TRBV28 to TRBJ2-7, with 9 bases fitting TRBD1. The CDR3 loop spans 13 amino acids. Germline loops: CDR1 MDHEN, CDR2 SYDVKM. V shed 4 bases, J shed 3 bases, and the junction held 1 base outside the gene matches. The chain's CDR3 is CASSSGQGYEQYF. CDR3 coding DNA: TGTGCCAGCAGTTCGGGACAGGGCTACGAGCAGTACTTC.

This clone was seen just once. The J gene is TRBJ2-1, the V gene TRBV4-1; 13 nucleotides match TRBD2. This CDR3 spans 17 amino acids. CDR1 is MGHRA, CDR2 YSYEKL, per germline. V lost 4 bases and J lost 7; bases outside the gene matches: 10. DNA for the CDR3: TGCGCCAGCAGCCGGCGACTAGCGGGAGGCCCCGGGAATGAGCAGTTCTTC. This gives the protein CASSRRLAGGPGNEQFF.

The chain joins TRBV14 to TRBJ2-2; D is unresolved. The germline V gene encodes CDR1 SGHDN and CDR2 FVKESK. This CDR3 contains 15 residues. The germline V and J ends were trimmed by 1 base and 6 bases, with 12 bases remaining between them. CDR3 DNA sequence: TGTGCCAGCAGCCAAGCATCGAACCGGCCCGGGGAGCTGTTTTTT. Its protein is CASSQASNRPGELFF.

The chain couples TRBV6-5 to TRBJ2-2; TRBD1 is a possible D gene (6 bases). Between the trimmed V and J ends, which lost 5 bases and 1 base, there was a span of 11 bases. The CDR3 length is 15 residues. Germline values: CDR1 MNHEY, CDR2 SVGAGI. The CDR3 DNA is TGTGCCAGCAGTCCTACAGGGCAGAACACCGGGGAGCTGTTTTTT. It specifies CASSPTGQNTGELFF.

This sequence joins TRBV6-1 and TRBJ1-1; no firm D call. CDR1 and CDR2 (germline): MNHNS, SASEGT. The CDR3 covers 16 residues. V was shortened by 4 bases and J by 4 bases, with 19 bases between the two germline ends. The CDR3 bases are TGTGCCAGCAGTGGGTACCCGACTCCCCAAAGCACTGAAGCTTTCTTT. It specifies CASSGYPTPQSTEAFF.

The chain's CDR3 is CASSERQTRDTQYF. The CDR3 region has the DNA TGTGCCAGCAGCGAGAGACAGACCCGAGATACGCAGTATTTT. The chain carries TRBV9 and TRBJ2-3, with D perhaps TRBD1 (5 bases). Germline loops: CDR1 SGDLS, CDR2 YYNGEE. V dropped 3 bases and J dropped 5 bases, with 13 bases sitting between them. This CDR3 is built from 14 residues.

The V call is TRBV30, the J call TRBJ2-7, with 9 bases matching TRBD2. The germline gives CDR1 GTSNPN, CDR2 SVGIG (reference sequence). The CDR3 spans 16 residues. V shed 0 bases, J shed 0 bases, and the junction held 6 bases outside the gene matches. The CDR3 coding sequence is TGTGCCTGGAGTGTACGTGGTAGCGGGAGCTCCTACGAGCAGTACTTC. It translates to CAWSVRGSGSSYEQYF. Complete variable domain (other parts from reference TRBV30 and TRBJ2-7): SQTIHQWPATLVQPVGSPLSLECTVEGTSNPNLYWYRQAAGRGLQLLFYSVGIGQISSEVPQNLSASRPQDRQFILSSKKLLLSDSGFYLCAWSVRGSGSSYEQYFGPGTRLTVT.

CDR3 region: CASSGGRGKRDTQYF. The CDR3 DNA sequence: TGTGCCAGCAGTGGGGGCAGGGGGAAGCGAGATACGCAGTATTTT. V gene TRBV27 combines with J gene TRBJ2-3; 7 bases line up with TRBD1. J was trimmed by 5 bases and V by 5 bases; bases with no gene match: 10. There are 15 residues in the CDR3. Germline CDR1 MNHEY, CDR2 SMNVEV (reference sequence).

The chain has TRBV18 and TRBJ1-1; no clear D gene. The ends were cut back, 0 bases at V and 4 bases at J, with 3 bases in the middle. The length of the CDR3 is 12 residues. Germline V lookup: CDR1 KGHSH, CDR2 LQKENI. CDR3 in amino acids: CASSPPSTEAFF. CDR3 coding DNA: TGTGCCAGCTCACCACCGTCCACTGAAGCTTTCTTT.